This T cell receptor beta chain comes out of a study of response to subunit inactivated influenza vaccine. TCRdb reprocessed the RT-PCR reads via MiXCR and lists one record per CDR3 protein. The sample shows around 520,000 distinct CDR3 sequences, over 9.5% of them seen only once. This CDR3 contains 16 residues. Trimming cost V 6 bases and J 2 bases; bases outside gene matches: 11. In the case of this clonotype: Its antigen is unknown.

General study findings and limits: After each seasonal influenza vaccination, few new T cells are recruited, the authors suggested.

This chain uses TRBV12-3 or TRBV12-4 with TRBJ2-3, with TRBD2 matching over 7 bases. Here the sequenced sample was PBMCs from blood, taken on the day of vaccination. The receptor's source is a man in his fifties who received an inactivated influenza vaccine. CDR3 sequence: CASRSPLAVYTDTQYF. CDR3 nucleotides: TGTGCCAGCAGGTCGCCTCTAGCGGTATACACAGATACGCAGTATTTT.